What follows are 27 T cell receptor beta chains derived from one specimen sequenced in a study of T cell changes during pregnancy in multiple sclerosis (dated by TCRdb to between 2019 and 2020). The library came from the immunoSEQ multiplex PCR assay. The clones in this table, taken by TCRdb from immuneACCESS, are in-frame only. Not every clone is retained; where verified, under half of the shortfall comes from an unresolved V gene, and the cause of the rest is unknown. Across this sample there are about 47,000 clones, with around 91% seen only once. Jointly, the top ten make up approximately 8% of the sample. Sequenced here: CD8+ T cells from peripheral blood mononuclear cells, sampled in the second trimester of pregnancy. The receptors were sampled from a female donor with multiple sclerosis, enrolled in a pregnancy study.

The V gene is TRBV27, the J gene TRBJ2-1, with TRBD2 matching over 12 bases. V dropped 6 bases and J dropped 2; count of bases not matched to a gene: 5. Germline-derived CDR1 and CDR2 are MNHEY and SMNVEV (reference sequence). The CDR3 loop spans 16 amino acids. The CDR3 loop is CASRELAGGTYNEQFF. CDR3 DNA: TGTGCCAGCAGGGAACTAGCGGGGGGAACCTACAATGAGCAGTTCTTC.

The chain couples TRBV15 to TRBJ1-1, with D possibly TRBD1 on 5 matching bases. Trimming stripped 0 bases from V and 0 bases from J, with 14 bases between. Germline assignment: CDR1 LNHNV and CDR2 YYDKDF (reference sequence). The CDR3 sequence is 17 residues long. CDR3 amino acids: CATSRDRIGGLNTEAFF. The CDR3 DNA reads TGTGCCACCAGCAGAGATCGGATCGGGGGGTTGAACACTGAAGCTTTCTTT. The full variable domain, rest sourced from reference TRBV15 and TRBJ1-1, is DAMVIQNPRYQVTQFGKPVTLSCSQTLNHNVMYWYQQKSSQAPKLLFHYYDKDFNNEADTPDNFQSRRPNTSFCFLDIRSPGLGDTAMYLCATSRDRIGGLNTEAFFGQGTRLTVV.

The rearrangement uses TRBV7-9 and TRBJ2-5; D is perhaps TRBD1 (5 bases). The ends were cut back, 5 bases at V and 1 base at J, with 8 bases in the middle. This CDR3 is built from 13 residues. Germline V gene lookup returns CDR1 SEHNR and CDR2 FQNEAQ (reference sequence). CDR3 nucleotide sequence: TGTGCCAGCAGCGACGACAGCCAAGAGACCCAGTACTTC. This gives the protein CASSDDSQETQYF.

The V and J genes are TRBV30 and TRBJ2-7, with TRBD1 identical over 9 bases. The V and J ends lost 3 bases and 2 bases, in that order; junction bases with no gene match: 5. The CDR3 runs 14 residues. Germline assignment: CDR1 GTSNPN and CDR2 SVGIG (reference sequence). CDR3 DNA sequence: TGTGCCTGGAGCAGGACAGGGGAAACCTACGAGCAGTACTTC. Amino acid sequence: CAWSRTGETYEQYF.

The chain employs TRBV12-5 and TRBJ1-1, with 8 bases identical to TRBD1. The CDR3 is made up of 14 amino acids. Germline V lookup: CDR1 LGHNT, CDR2 FRNRAP. The V and J ends lost 6 bases and 7 bases, in that order; junction bases with no gene match: 10. The CDR3 DNA follows: TGTGCTAGTGGATCAGGGGGCGTTGAGGTTGAAGCTTTCTTT. It translates to CASGSGGVEVEAFF.

The chain couples TRBV4-1 to TRBJ2-5, with D unclear. Trimming cost V 0 bases and J 3 bases, with 5 bases left between them. Germline V lookup: CDR1 MGHRA, CDR2 YSYEKL. The CDR3 consists of 13 residues. The chain's CDR3 is CASSQDPEETQYF. The CDR3 DNA reads TGCGCCAGCAGCCAAGACCCTGAAGAGACCCAGTACTTC.

The CDR3 DNA sequence: TGTGCCAGCAGCGAGGGGACAGATACGCAGTATTTT. Residues: CASSEGTDTQYF. V usage is TRBV9 and J usage is TRBJ2-3, with D possibly matching TRBD1 (5 bases). The CDR3 consists of 12 residues. From germline, CDR1 is SGDLS and CDR2 YYNGEE. Trimming removed 3 bases at V and 3 bases at J, with 5 bases between.

The genes are TRBV7-3 and TRBJ2-5, with D uncertain. This CDR3 spans 13 amino acids. Germline lookup yields CDR1 SGHTA and CDR2 FQGTGA. Trimming left V 1 base short and J 0 bases short, with 3 bases between. The CDR3: CASSLNNQETQYF. The CDR3 DNA sequence: TGTGCCAGCAGCTTAAACAACCAAGAGACCCAGTACTTC.

The chain uses TRBV11-2 and TRBJ2-7; D gene ambiguous. Germline assignment: CDR1 SGHAT and CDR2 FQNNGV. This CDR3 is built from 11 residues. Trimming took 4 bases from V and 7 from J, leaving 8 bases between them. The CDR3 nucleotides are TGTGCCAGCAGCTCAAGCTTTGAGCAGTACTTC. Residues: CASSSSFEQYF. Combining the CDR3 with reference TRBV11-2 and TRBJ2-7 gives the whole variable domain EAGVAQSPRYKIIEKRQSVAFWCNPISGHATLYWYQQILGQGPKLLIQFQNNGVVDDSQLPKDRFSAERLKGVDSTLKIQPAKLEDSAVYLCASSSSFEQYFGPGTRLTVT.

The rearrangement joins TRBV27 to TRBJ2-7, with TRBD2 identical over 12 bases. In germline, CDR1 is MNHEY, CDR2 SMNVEV (reference sequence). This CDR3 comprises 14 residues. After removal of 2 bases from V and 7 bases from J, the junction contained 3 bases not matched to a gene. CDR3 DNA: TGTGCCAGCAGTTTAACTAGCGGGGGGCGGGAGCAGTACTTC. This translates into CASSLTSGGREQYF.

This sequence joins TRBV7-8 and TRBJ2-1, with 7 bases matching TRBD2. The V segment lost 0 bases and the J segment 2 bases; nucleotides outside the gene matches: 7. CDR3 size: 17 residues. Germline V gene sequence: CDR1 SGHVS, CDR2 FQNEAQ. The CDR3 region has the DNA TGTGCCAGCAGCTTAGCTATCGGGGAGGGCCCCTACAATGAGCAGTTCTTC. Translation gives CASSLAIGEGPYNEQFF.

The chain links TRBV7-9 to TRBJ1-2; TRBD1 agrees at 9 bases. CDR3 length: 15 residues. The germline V gene encodes CDR1 SEHNR and CDR2 FQNEAQ (reference sequence). Losses at the gene ends were 2 bases for V and 4 bases for J; bases not matched to a gene: 5. The CDR3 DNA reads TGTGCCAGCAGCTTATGGGACAGGGAAATCTATGGCTACACCTTC. Its translation is CASSLWDREIYGYTF.

This chain uses TRBV4-1 with TRBJ1-2; D is perhaps TRBD1 (5 bases). The length of the CDR3 is 15 residues. CDR1 is MGHRA, CDR2 YSYEKL, per germline. V shed 3 bases and J shed 5 bases, with 16 bases lying between them. The CDR3: CASSQRAGSSYGYTF. CDR3 bases: TGCGCCAGCAGCCAGAGAGCAGGGTCTTCGTATGGCTACACCTTC.

This clone came up once. The chain is built from TRBV4-1 and TRBJ1-2, with a weak D call TRBD1 (6 bases). Germline V gives CDR1 MGHRA, CDR2 YSYEKL. V was trimmed by 3 bases and J by 6 bases, leaving 8 bases between them. The CDR3 covers 12 residues. CDR3 sequence (DNA): TGCGCCAGCAGCCAGGGGGCAGATGGCTACACCTTC. Translating gives CASSQGADGYTF.

The V gene is TRBV5-1, the J gene TRBJ1-2; 9 bases agree with TRBD1. The germline V gene has CDR1 SGHRS and CDR2 YFSETQ. This CDR3 has 16 residues. After removal of 4 bases from V and 5 bases from J, the junction contained 12 bases not matched to a gene. The DNA for the CDR3 is TGCGCCAGCAGCCCGGAAAAGGGACAGGGAAATTATGGCTACACCTTC. It encodes CASSPEKGQGNYGYTF.

The chain uses TRBV29-1 and TRBJ2-1; D remains ambiguous. The CDR3 length is 11 residues. The V end lost 3 bases, the J end lost 5 bases, and 5 bases lay between the germline ends. The V gene's germline CDR1 is SQVTM and CDR2 ANQGSEA. The CDR3 DNA reads as TGCAGCGTTGATGCGGACAATGAGCAGTTCTTC. It yields the protein CSVDADNEQFF.

The J gene is TRBJ2-3, the V gene TRBV5-1; weak D call: TRBD2 (5 bases). V shed 4 bases and J shed 4 bases, with 16 bases lying between them. Germline loops: CDR1 SGHRS, CDR2 YFSETQ. The CDR3 runs to 15 residues. CDR3 nucleotide sequence: TGCGCCAGCAGCCCGGGGTGGGGTGCGGCAGATACGCAGTATTTT. Translating it yields CASSPGWGAADTQYF.

This chain connects TRBV28 to TRBJ2-3; 10 bases are a match to TRBD1. V gave up 7 bases and J gave up 5 bases; unmatched junction bases: 9. This CDR3 comprises 15 residues. CDR1 is MDHEN and CDR2 is SYDVKM in the germline V gene. Here the CDR3 reads CASTLDRGSVDTQYF. Here the CDR3 DNA reads TGTGCCAGCACCCTGGACAGGGGGAGTGTAGATACGCAGTATTTT.

The J gene is TRBJ2-3, the V gene TRBV4-2; 8 bases fit TRBD2. Trimming at V came to 0 bases and at J to 5 bases, leaving 4 bases not matched to a gene. CDR3 length: 15 amino acids. CDR1 and CDR2 (germline): LGHNA, YNFKEQ. Here the CDR3 DNA reads TGTGCCAGCAGCCAAGAACTAGCGGTGGGAGATACGCAGTATTTT. Its protein product is CASSQELAVGDTQYF.

The rearrangement joins TRBV11-2 to TRBJ2-1; tentatively, D is TRBD1 (5 bases). The CDR3 spans 13 residues. V lost 5 bases and J lost 4, with 9 bases in between. CDR1 SGHAT and CDR2 FQNNGV come from the germline V gene. The CDR3 nucleotides read TGTGCCAGCAGCCCCCCAGGGTACAATGAGCAGTTCTTC. It translates to CASSPPGYNEQFF.

This chain connects TRBV6-5 to TRBJ1-4; D call uncertain. With 8 bases removed from V and 8 bases from J, the gap between germline ends came to 15 bases. Germline CDR1 reads MNHEY; CDR2 reads SVGAGI. The CDR3 extends over 13 amino acids. The CDR3 is CASGIRGREKLFF. The CDR3 DNA reads TGTGCCAGCGGTATACGGGGTAGGGAAAAACTGTTTTTT.

The rearrangement joins TRBV6-5 to TRBJ1-2, with unresolved D. CDR1 and CDR2 (germline): MNHEY, SVGAGI. Trimming took 2 bases from V and 6 from J, leaving 10 bases between them. This CDR3 region has 13 residues. CDR3 amino acids: CASSYGSADGYTF. CDR3 coding DNA: TGTGCCAGCAGTTACGGGAGCGCGGATGGCTACACCTTC.

This chain connects TRBV7-2 to TRBJ1-5, with D unclear. Between the trimmed V and J ends, which lost 3 bases and 1 base, there was a span of 10 bases. Germline CDR1 reads SGHTA; CDR2 reads FQGNSA. The CDR3 is made up of 15 amino acids. The CDR3 region is CASSFRGLSNQPQHF. The CDR3 DNA reads TGTGCCAGCAGCTTCCGGGGTTTAAGCAATCAGCCCCAGCATTTT. Variable domain in full (rest from reference TRBV7-2 and TRBJ1-5): GAGVSQSPSNKVTEKGKDVELRCDPISGHTALYWYRQSLGQGLEFLIYFQGNSAPDKSGLPSDRFSAERTGGSVSTLTIQRTQQEDSAVYLCASSFRGLSNQPQHFGDGTRLSIL.

This chain uses TRBV7-3 with TRBJ1-1; D perhaps matches TRBD1 (5 bases). The CDR3 is 13 residues long. Trimming removed 3 bases from V and 2 bases from J, with 7 bases in between. Germline-derived CDR1 and CDR2 are SGHTA and FQGTGA. The CDR3 nucleotides read TGTGCCAGCAGCTTTACAGGTAACACTGAAGCTTTCTTT. It encodes CASSFTGNTEAFF.

The rearrangement joins TRBV11-2 to TRBJ2-3; 8 bases map to TRBD2. Trimming removed 5 bases from V and 4 bases from J; junction bases left unmatched: 8. The CDR3 is 15 amino acids. Germline lookup yields CDR1 SGHAT and CDR2 FQNNGV. The CDR3 here is CASSPFGGAPDTQYF. For the CDR3, the DNA is TGTGCCAGCAGCCCCTTCGGGGGGGCCCCAGATACGCAGTATTTT.

The CDR3 sequence: CASSPGENYGYTF. DNA of the CDR3: TGTGCCAGCAGCCCCGGAGAGAACTATGGCTACACCTTC. The rearrangement uses TRBV9 and TRBJ1-2; no reliable D call. The V and J ends lost 4 bases and 2 bases respectively, with 9 bases between them. The germline V gene has CDR1 SGDLS and CDR2 YYNGEE. This CDR3 spans 13 amino acids.

This chain connects TRBV19 to TRBJ2-7, with D maybe TRBD2 (5 bases). Per the germline V gene, CDR1 is LNHDA and CDR2 is SQIVND (reference sequence). CDR3 length: 14 amino acids. V lost 3 bases to trimming and J lost 5 bases, with 14 bases between them. CDR3 protein: CASSITGLFHEQYF. The CDR3, as DNA: TGTGCCAGTAGTATTACGGGGTTGTTCCACGAGCAGTACTTC.